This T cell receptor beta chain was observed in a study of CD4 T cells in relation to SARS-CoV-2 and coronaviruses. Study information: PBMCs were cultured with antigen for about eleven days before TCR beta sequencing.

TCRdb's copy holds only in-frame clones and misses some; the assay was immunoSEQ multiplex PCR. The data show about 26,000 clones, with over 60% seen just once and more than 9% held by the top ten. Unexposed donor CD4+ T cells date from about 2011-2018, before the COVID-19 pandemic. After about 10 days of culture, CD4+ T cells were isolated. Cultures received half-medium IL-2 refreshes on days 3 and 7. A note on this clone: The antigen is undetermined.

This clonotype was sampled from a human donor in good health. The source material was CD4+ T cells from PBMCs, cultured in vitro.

The CDR3 DNA is TGTGCCAGCAGTACCCTAAGCTCCTATAATTCACCCCTCCACTTT. Translated: CASSTLSSYNSPLHF. This chain uses TRBV6-5 with TRBJ1-6; D gene uncertain. Trimming removed 5 bases from V and 0 bases from J, with 8 bases in between. This CDR3 is 15 amino acids long. Per the germline V gene, CDR1 is MNHEY and CDR2 is SVGAGI.